This T cell receptor beta chain was found in a study of T cell responses to AZD1222 COVID-19 vaccine. Findings of the study overall: Elevations in Spike-specific TCR breadth and depth followed administration of two AZD1222 doses.

Some clones are missing from TCRdb's copy, which holds only in-frame ones; the method was immunoSEQ multiplex PCR. This table has some 130,000 clones, about four fifths appearing once. As concerns this clone: No antigen is known for it.

V was shortened by 2 bases and J by 9 bases, with 8 bases between the two germline ends. This CDR3 has 11 amino acids. The V gene's germline CDR1 is MDHEN and CDR2 SYDVKM. The clonotype originates from an adult in good health. Here the sequenced sample was peripheral blood, taken on day 0 of AZD1222 vaccination. V and J are TRBV28 and TRBJ2-7, with no clear D. CDR3 loop: CASSLGWGQYF. The CDR3 DNA reads as TGTGCCAGCAGTTTAGGGTGGGGGCAGTACTTC. Full variable domain (missing parts from reference TRBV28 and TRBJ2-7): DVKVTQSSRYLVKRTGEKVFLECVQDMDHENMFWYRQDPGLGLRLIYFSYDVKMKEKGDIPEGYSVSREKKERFSLILESASTNQTSMYLCASSLGWGQYFGPGTRLTVT.